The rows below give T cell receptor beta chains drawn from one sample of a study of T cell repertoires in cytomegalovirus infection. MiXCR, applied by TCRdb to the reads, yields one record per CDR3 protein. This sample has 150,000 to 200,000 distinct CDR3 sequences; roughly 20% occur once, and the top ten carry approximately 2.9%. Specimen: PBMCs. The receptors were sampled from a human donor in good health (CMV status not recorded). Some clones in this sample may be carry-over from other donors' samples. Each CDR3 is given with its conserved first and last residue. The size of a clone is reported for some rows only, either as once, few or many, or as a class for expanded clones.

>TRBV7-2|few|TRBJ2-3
CASSLAITDTQYF
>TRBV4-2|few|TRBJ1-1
CASSLTRGTDTEAFF
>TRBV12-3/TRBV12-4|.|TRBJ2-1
CASSLRGGSHEQFF
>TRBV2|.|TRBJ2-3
CASRDRSTDTQYF
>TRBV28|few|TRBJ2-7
CASNAPGQGYEQYF
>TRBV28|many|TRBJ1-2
CASSPSGTGADYGYTF
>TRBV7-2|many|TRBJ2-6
CASSSNPSGANVLTF
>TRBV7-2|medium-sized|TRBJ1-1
CASSLVWGATTEAFF
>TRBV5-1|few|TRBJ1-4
CASARGSNEKLFF
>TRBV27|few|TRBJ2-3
CASTTSGWRDTQYF
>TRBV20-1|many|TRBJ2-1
CSATKRVGEQFF
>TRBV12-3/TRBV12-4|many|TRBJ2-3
CASGLTDTQYF
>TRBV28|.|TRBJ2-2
CASSWGQNGELFF
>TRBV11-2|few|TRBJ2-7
CASSFTQGLAEQYF
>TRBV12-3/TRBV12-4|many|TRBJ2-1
CASRKTGRGLAGEQFF
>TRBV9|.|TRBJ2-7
CASSVASQPYEQYF
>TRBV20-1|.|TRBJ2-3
CSAPPPTGGPTQYF
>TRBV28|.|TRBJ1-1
CASSFPAGGKAFF
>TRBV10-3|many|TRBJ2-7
CAISVDTSAGEQYF
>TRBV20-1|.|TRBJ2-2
CSAIKQGKTGELFF
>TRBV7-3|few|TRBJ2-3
CASSLLRKGRVLDTQYF
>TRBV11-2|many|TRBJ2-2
CASSKLLGLRTGELFF
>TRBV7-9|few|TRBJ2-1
CASSSLMNEQFF
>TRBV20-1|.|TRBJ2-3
CSAQKFTGDRTDTQYF
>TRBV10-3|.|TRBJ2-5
CAISESMETQYF
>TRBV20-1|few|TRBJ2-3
CSARDRAGTSTDTQYF
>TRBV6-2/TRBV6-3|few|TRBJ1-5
CASNAGYHQPQHF
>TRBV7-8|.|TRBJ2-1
CASSSTGPSGGPYNEQFF
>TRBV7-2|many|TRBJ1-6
CASRGQGGIYNSPLHF
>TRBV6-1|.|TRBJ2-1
CASSEERGGRGNEQFF